The sequence of this T cell receptor beta chain was determined in a study of OX40 agonist ivuxolimab in advanced cancers. About the research overall: Hepatocellular carcinoma, melanoma, renal cell or head and neck cancer occurred in dose-escalation patients.

The table came from immunoSEQ multiplex PCR; TCRdb's copy has only in-frame clones and leaves some out. The sample has more than 65,000 clones, approximately 80% seen once; the top ten hold around 6.4%. Concerning this clone: Its specificity is unknown.

Systemic immunosuppression or a history of autoimmune disease excluded patients. Study-wide results and caveats: CD8+ T cells showed, on average, more clonal expansion than CD4+ cells.

This CDR3 is 18 amino acids long. Germline CDR1 SGDLS, CDR2 YYNGEE. V was shortened by 4 bases and J by 0 bases, with 20 bases between the two germline ends. The chain combines TRBV9 with TRBJ2-1; no firm D call. This TCR was sampled from an adult with an advanced solid tumor such as melanoma, head and neck, liver or kidney cancer. Material: CD4+ or CD8+ T cells sorted from blood, obtained in a trial of the OX40 agonist ivuxolimab. The CDR3 region is CASSLRGRAASSYNEQFF. Written as DNA, the CDR3 is TGTGCCAGCAGCCTCCGCGGCCGGGCTGCGAGCTCCTACAATGAGCAGTTCTTC.